This entry features one T cell receptor beta chain sequence. Its antigen is currently not known. This entry is derived from a study of control samples from healthy donors and cancer patients (dated by TCRdb to between 2020 and 2021). Library generation was performed with the immunoSEQ multiplex PCR assay. Entries here come from immuneACCESS through TCRdb and include only in-frame sequences with V and J called. Some clones fail to appear in such tables; in the studies checked, an unresolved V gene covers under half of the shortfall, and the cause of the remainder is unknown. This sample's records show approximately 190,000 clones. The top ten hold around 2% of the sample. Input material: blood. This TCR derives from a woman aged 25 to 39 in good health.

The CDR3 here reads CASSPGQNNQPQHF. The sequenced DNA: TGTGCCAGCAGCCCAGGACAGAACAATCAGCCCCAGCATTTT. This receptor chain uses TRBV6-5 and TRBJ1-5; matching of 6 bases hints at TRBD1 as the D gene. Trimming costs V 6 bases and J 3 bases, and their ends lie 12 bases apart. The CDR3 runs 14 amino acids, cysteine and phenylalanine included. The DNA shown is the 42-base CDR3, in frame from base 1. Taken from the germline V gene, the CDR1 and CDR2 loops are MNHEY and SVGAGI.